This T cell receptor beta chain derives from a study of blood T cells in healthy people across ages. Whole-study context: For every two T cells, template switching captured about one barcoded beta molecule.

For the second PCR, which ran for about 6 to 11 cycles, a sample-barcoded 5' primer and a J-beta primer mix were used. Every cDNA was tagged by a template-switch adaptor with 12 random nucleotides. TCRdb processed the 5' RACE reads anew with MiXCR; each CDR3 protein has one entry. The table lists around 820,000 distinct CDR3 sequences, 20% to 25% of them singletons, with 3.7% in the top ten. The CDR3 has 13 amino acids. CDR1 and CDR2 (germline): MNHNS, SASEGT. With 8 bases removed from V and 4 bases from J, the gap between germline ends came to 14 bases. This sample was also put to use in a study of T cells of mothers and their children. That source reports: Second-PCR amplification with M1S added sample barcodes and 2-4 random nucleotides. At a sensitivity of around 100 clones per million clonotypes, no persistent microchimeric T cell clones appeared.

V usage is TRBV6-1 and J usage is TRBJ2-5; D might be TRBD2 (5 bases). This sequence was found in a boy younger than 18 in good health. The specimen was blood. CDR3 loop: CASRGLLGETQYF. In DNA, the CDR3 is TGTGCCAGCCGCGGGCTTTTGGGAGAGACCCAGTACTTC.